This TCR beta chain came from a study of shared clonotypes between healthy human individuals. Germline V gene lookup returns CDR1 SGHDN and CDR2 FVKESK. This CDR3 comprises 16 residues. With 2 bases clipped from V and 1 base from J, the junction kept 6 bases outside the gene matches. Measured with immunoSEQ multiplex PCR; TCRdb has only the in-frame clones, and not every one. This sample yields some 1.5 million clones, of which under 99% are seen a single time; about 0.4% belongs to the top ten. This clone was seen just once. The sequencing sample was made of naive CD4+ T cells sorted from blood. The subset here: CD45RA+ positively selected. This clonotype was sampled from a man between 25 and 39 years old in good health. The rearrangement uses TRBV14 and TRBJ1-1; 8 bases agree with TRBD1. The CDR3 protein is CASSQPGQGENTEAFF. The DNA for the CDR3 is TGTGCCAGCAGCCAACCCGGACAGGGCGAGAACACTGAAGCTTTCTTT.